The 18 T cell receptor beta chains given below trace back to one sample, sequenced in a study of blood T cell repertoires in COVID-19. Repertoires were generated with immunoSEQ multiplex PCR, while TCRdb's copy carries only in-frame clones and drops some. The sample records tens of thousands of clones, about 89% being singletons. Source material: peripheral blood. The receptors stem from a human donor in a cohort sampled during active COVID-19.

V and J are TRBV5-1 and TRBJ2-2, with D perhaps matching TRBD1 (6 bases). Trimming cost V 4 bases and J 4 bases, with 23 bases left between them. CDR1 and CDR2 (germline): SGHRS, YFSETQ. The CDR3 sequence is 18 residues long. The CDR3 protein is CASSEGQSVRVGTGELFF. CDR3 nucleotide sequence: TGCGCCAGCAGCGAGGGACAATCTGTAAGGGTCGGCACCGGGGAGCTGTTTTTT.

The genes are TRBV19 and TRBJ2-3; 8 bases align to TRBD1. Germline V gene sequence: CDR1 LNHDA, CDR2 SQIVND (reference sequence). Trimming at V came to 5 bases and at J to 0 bases, leaving 4 bases not matched to a gene. This CDR3 spans 15 amino acids. CDR3 sequence: CASSGTGTSTDTQYF. The CDR3, as DNA: TGTGCCAGTAGTGGGACAGGTACTAGCACAGATACGCAGTATTTT.

The chain employs TRBV5-1 and TRBJ2-6; D might be TRBD1 (5 bases). Germline V gives CDR1 SGHRS, CDR2 YFSETQ. The CDR3 has 15 residues. With 4 bases removed from V and 4 bases from J, the gap between germline ends came to 12 bases. CDR3: CASSPSGPGANVLTF. CDR3 nucleotide sequence: TGCGCCAGCAGCCCCTCAGGGCCCGGGGCCAACGTCCTGACTTTC.

The chain's CDR3 is CASSQILAGESNEQFF. The DNA of the CDR3 is TGCGCCAGCAGCCAAATCCTAGCGGGAGAGTCTAACGAGCAGTTCTTC. This chain uses TRBV4-1 with TRBJ2-1; 10 nucleotides match TRBD2. Germline CDR1 and CDR2: MGHRA and YSYEKL. The CDR3 covers 16 residues. V was clipped by 2 bases and J by 10 bases; unmatched bases: 11.

The chain employs TRBV10-3 and TRBJ2-7; D remains ambiguous. Trimming removed 0 bases from V and 5 bases from J, with 8 bases in between. Germline V gives CDR1 ENHRY, CDR2 SYGVKD. The CDR3 loop spans 13 amino acids. CDR3 sequence reads: CAISESGGDEQYV. In DNA form, the CDR3 reads TGTGCCATCAGTGAGTCTGGCGGAGACGAGCAGTACGTC.

V usage is TRBV15 and J usage is TRBJ2-3, with 9 bases aligning to TRBD2. Germline CDR1 reads LNHNV; CDR2 reads YYDKDF (reference sequence). CDR3 size: 14 residues. V dropped 6 bases and J dropped 2; count of bases not matched to a gene: 3. Here the CDR3 reads CATSSGGSTDTQYF. CDR3 nucleotides: TGTGCCACCAGTAGCGGGGGTTCCACAGATACGCAGTATTTT.

The chain joins TRBV3-1 (or the pseudogene TRBV3-2) to TRBJ2-1; TRBD2 agrees at 10 bases. This CDR3 has 15 amino acids. Trimming at V came to 2 bases and at J to 2 bases, leaving 0 bases not matched to a gene. Germline values: CDR1 LGHDT, CDR2 YNNKEL (reference sequence). CDR3 sequence reads: CASSQTSGAYNEQFF. The DNA of the CDR3 is TGTGCCAGCAGCCAAACTAGCGGGGCCTACAATGAGCAGTTCTTC.

The CDR3: CASSIQVQPQHF. CDR3 nucleotides: TGTGCCAGCAGTATACAGGTGCAGCCCCAGCATTTT. V usage is TRBV28 and J usage is TRBJ1-5; tentative D call: TRBD1 (5 bases). The CDR3 length is 12 residues. Germline CDR1 MDHEN, CDR2 SYDVKM. Trimming pared 5 bases from V and 7 bases from J, leaving 9 bases between. Variable domain in full (rest from reference TRBV28 and TRBJ1-5): DVKVTQSSRYLVKRTGEKVFLECVQDMDHENMFWYRQDPGLGLRLIYFSYDVKMKEKGDIPEGYSVSREKKERFSLILESASTNQTSMYLCASSIQVQPQHFGDGTRLSIL.

The rearrangement joins TRBV6-1 to TRBJ2-7, with 8 bases identical to TRBD2. Trimming removed 3 bases from V and 2 bases from J; junction bases left unmatched: 6. The germline V gene has CDR1 MNHNS and CDR2 SASEGT. The CDR3 length is 15 residues. Written as DNA, the CDR3 is TGTGCCAGCAGTGATTTAGCGGGACCCCCCTACGAGCAGTACGTC. Translated: CASSDLAGPPYEQYV.

This chain joins TRBV19 and TRBJ2-5; D is perhaps TRBD2 (5 bases). CDR1 and CDR2 from the germline V gene are LNHDA and SQIVND (reference sequence). V was pared by 4 bases and J by 1 base, with 10 bases between. The CDR3 covers 14 residues. CDR3 region: CASSSPGVQETQYF. The CDR3 DNA follows: TGTGCCAGTAGTAGCCCCGGGGTCCAAGAGACCCAGTACTTC.

The chain couples TRBV27 to TRBJ2-3; 10 nucleotides match TRBD2. The junction had 3 bases not matched to a gene; V was cut back by 2 bases and J by 1 base. Germline V gives CDR1 MNHEY, CDR2 SMNVEV (reference sequence). The CDR3 is 16 amino acids. Here the CDR3 DNA reads TGTGCCAGCAGTTTACTAGCGGGGGCTCGCACAGATACGCAGTATTTT. It translates to CASSLLAGARTDTQYF.

The V and J genes are TRBV14 and TRBJ2-5, with D possibly matching TRBD2 (6 bases). V was cut by 3 bases and J by 5 bases, with 10 bases left in between. Germline CDR1 reads SGHDN; CDR2 reads FVKESK. This CDR3 comprises 13 residues. The CDR3 DNA is TGTGCCAGCAGCCAGGGGAGGTTGGAGACCCAGTACTTC. It codes for CASSQGRLETQYF.

The chain is built from TRBV5-1 and TRBJ2-1; TRBD2 aligns across 7 bases. The CDR3 length is 14 residues. V was clipped by 6 bases and J by 4 bases; unmatched bases: 7. CDR1 and CDR2 from the germline V gene are SGHRS and YFSETQ. The CDR3 DNA reads as TGCGCCAGCAATGGGGGGGAGACTTACAATGAGCAGTTCTTC. It is translated as CASNGGETYNEQFF.

The V and J genes are TRBV3-1 (or the pseudogene TRBV3-2) and TRBJ2-5; a possible D gene is TRBD2 (6 bases). The CDR3 consists of 15 residues. The V and J ends lost 4 bases and 5 bases respectively, with 17 bases between them. Germline V gives CDR1 LGHDT, CDR2 YNNKEL (reference sequence). The CDR3 nucleotides are TGTGCCAGCAGCCCCGAGCTGGCGGGGTGGGAGACCCAGTACTTC. As protein: CASSPELAGWETQYF.

The V call is TRBV6-6, the J call TRBJ2-3, with 12 bases matching TRBD2. Germline V CDR1 and CDR2: MNHNY, SVGAGI (reference sequence). This CDR3 has 15 residues. J lost 4 bases, V lost 6 bases, and 5 bases had no gene match. CDR3 residues: CASRLAGGPSDTQYF. CDR3 in DNA: TGTGCCAGCAGACTAGCGGGGGGACCTTCAGATACGCAGTATTTT.

The chain employs TRBV28 and TRBJ1-2, with D perhaps matching TRBD1 (5 bases). Per germline, CDR1 MDHEN and CDR2 SYDVKM. The CDR3 loop spans 12 amino acids. Trimming pared 10 bases from V and 1 base from J, leaving 10 bases between. The DNA for the CDR3 is TGTGCCACCGGGGGGTTTAACTATGGCTACACCTTC. Translation gives CATGGFNYGYTF.

J is TRBJ2-2 and V is TRBV30; no clear D. Germline V gives CDR1 GTSNPN, CDR2 SVGIG (reference sequence). The V end was cut by 4 bases, the J end by 3 bases, with 12 bases between. This CDR3 is built from 14 residues. In DNA, the CDR3 is TGTGCCTGGATGCTACGGTTATACACCGGGGAGCTGTTTTTT. This codes for CAWMLRLYTGELFF. Complete variable domain (other parts from reference TRBV30 and TRBJ2-2): SQTIHQWPATLVQPVGSPLSLECTVEGTSNPNLYWYRQAAGRGLQLLFYSVGIGQISSEVPQNLSASRPQDRQFILSSKKLLLSDSGFYLCAWMLRLYTGELFFGEGSRLTVL.

The rearrangement joins TRBV9 to TRBJ2-2; no reliable D call. Looked up from germline, CDR1 is SGDLS and CDR2 is YYNGEE. The CDR3 runs to 15 residues. V gave up 0 bases and J gave up 3 bases, with 9 bases separating them. The CDR3 spells CASSVDQAYTGELFF. The CDR3 nucleotides are TGTGCCAGCAGCGTAGATCAGGCTTACACCGGGGAGCTGTTTTTT.